This T cell receptor (beta chain) was observed in a study of cytomegalovirus exposure and HLA in healthy donors. The CDR3 length is 18 residues. The junction had 2 bases not matched to a gene; V was cut back by 0 bases and J by 1 base. The V gene's germline CDR1 is WNHNN and CDR2 SYGVQD (reference sequence). 13 Jbeta primers and 60 Vbeta primers were used for the PCR. The repertoire was sequenced with immunoSEQ multiplex PCR; TCRdb's copy has only in-frame clones and lacks some. The sample lists 250,000 to 350,000 clones; more than 80% were seen once. This receptor was obtained from a middle-aged man in good health and CMV-seropositive. The sequenced sample was PBMCs. V and J are TRBV10-1 and TRBJ2-1, with 14 nucleotides matching TRBD2. This chain's CDR3 is CASSESGLAGESYNEQFF. As DNA, the CDR3 is TGCGCCAGCAGTGAGTCGGGACTAGCGGGAGAGTCCTACAATGAGCAGTTCTTC.